A single TCR beta chain is shown here with its context. What antigen it recognizes has not been identified. One junction end disagrees with the germline gene, perhaps due to a read error. From the cysteine up to the phenylalanine, the CDR3 has a length of 18 residues. The only DNA kept is the CDR3, 54 bases in frame from the first base. The germline V gene yields SGHVS for CDR1 and FQNEAQ for CDR2. The data were obtained in a study of vaccination effects on CD4 cells after COVID-19 (dated 2022 in TCRdb). Background for the entire study: Post-vaccine samples across the study were collected a median of 72 days after the second dose, with a range of 14 to 241. The study compared SARS-CoV-2 spike-specific CD4+ TCR repertoires before and after mRNA vaccination in COVID-19 convalescent patients and infection-naive vaccine recipients. The full study included some 10 COVID-19 convalescent patients and a few SARS-CoV-2-naive healthy vaccine recipients. The Oncomine TCR Beta short-read assay on an Illumina iSeq 100 was used to sequence cultures from other donors in the study. Summary of the overall study and its limitations: Among healthy vaccine recipients, nearly all vaccine-induced clones were SARS-CoV-2 mono-reactive, and only 1 of 255 was cross-reactive with common cold coronaviruses. At late post-vaccination timepoints, both infection-induced and vaccine-induced clones showed marked clonal contraction, consistent with waning T cell responses. Limitations of the study were the small number of convalescent patients and the absence of early post-infection timepoints.

In the ViraFEST assay, PBMC were stimulated with viral peptide pools, and antigen-specific CD4+ T cell clonotypes were then identified by expansion using TCR sequencing. After around 11 days of culture, CD4+ T cells were isolated with the EasySep CD4+ T cell isolation kit. Participants received two doses of either the BNT162b2 or the mRNA-1273 mRNA SARS-CoV-2 vaccine. Negative nucleocapsid antibody results before and after vaccination confirmed that the healthy vaccine recipients had no prior SARS-CoV-2 infection. About 2.1 million PBMC per well were cultured in IMDM with roughly 5% human AB serum, 10 IU/ml IL-2 and gentamicin, plus 10 ug/ml peptides. Half of the culture medium was replaced with fresh IL-2-containing medium on days 3 and 7. Unless noted otherwise, every peptide stimulation condition was cultured in triplicate wells. Using Ficoll-Paque Plus gradient centrifugation, PBMC were separated from whole blood and then either used fresh or cryopreserved at -140C. The overlapping peptide pools covered the spike proteins of SARS-CoV-2 as well as those of the common cold coronaviruses HCoV-NL63, HCoV-OC43 and HCoV-229E. Genomic DNA was extracted from cultured CD4+ T cells with the QIAamp micro DNA kit.

The method was the immunoSEQ multiplex PCR assay. TCR beta CDR3 sequencing was performed on DNA from the cultured, isolated CD4+ T cells. The original methods were these. Non-productive TCR sequences were removed and reads were trimmed to the CDR3 region, keeping CDR3s of at least 7 amino acids. The MANAFEST web app was used to pick out antigen-specific clonotypes by comparing their expansion in peptide wells with that in reference cultures. To be called positive, a clone needed expansion at FDR<0.05 compared with the reference and with all other wells, an odds ratio greater than 5, and a frequency greater than 0.1% in two replicate wells. Clonotypes significantly expanded in SARS-CoV-2 spike wells and in at least one common cold coronavirus spike condition were defined as cross-reactive. Levenshtein distance calculated with the stringdist R package was used to assess CDR3 similarity, and unrooted trees were constructed with ape in R 3.6.1. TCRdb carries this immuneACCESS record with in-frame sequences only. Its versions omit some clonotypes, under half of them owing to an unresolved V gene in the studies checked, with the rest unexplained. V, J and clone size are those of that table, while D and trimming were read from the DNA. The sample table holds under 50,000 clones, of which around 80% were seen once. Approximately 2% of the sample belongs to the ten largest clones.

This clonotype was obtained from a human donor who received a COVID-19 vaccine. Some clones in this sample may be carry-over from other donors' samples. The V and J segments used are TRBV7-8 and TRBJ2-1; the D gene could be either TRBD1 or TRBD2, each agreeing at 6 bases. Sequences were derived from CD4+ T cells from PBMCs cultured with HCoV-NL63 spike peptides, sampled after COVID-19 vaccination. Explained via the paper, the cell subset or site label denotes: HCoV-NL63 spike overlapping peptide pool stimulation. Here is the DNA: TGTGCCAGCAGCTCAAGGCGTTTCGGGTCGGGGGCTTACAATGAACAGTTCTTC. Its amino acids are CASSSRRFGSGAYNEQFF.